One and the same sample provided the 2 T cell receptor beta chains below, sequenced in a study of cytomegalovirus exposure and HLA in healthy donors. The PCR had 60 Vbeta and 13 Jbeta primers. The method was immunoSEQ multiplex PCR; TCRdb's version includes in-frame clones alone and lacks a portion of them. The sample includes 100,000 to 120,000 clones, roughly 13% of them seen just once. Sequencing was carried out using PBMCs. These receptors were taken from a man in his forties in good health and CMV-seropositive.

The rearrangement joins TRBV5-1 to TRBJ2-1; TRBD1 matches 9 bases. From germline, CDR1 is SGHRS and CDR2 YFSETQ. J gave up 4 bases and V 3 bases, and 14 bases lay outside the gene matches. The CDR3 contains 18 residues. This CDR3 is CASSSPESGTGNYNEQFF. For the CDR3, the DNA is TGCGCCAGCAGCTCCCCTGAGTCCGGGACAGGGAATTACAATGAGCAGTTCTTC.

The chain links TRBV5-6 to TRBJ1-5, with D possibly TRBD1 on 5 matching bases. The germline V and J ends were trimmed by 0 bases and 0 bases, with 7 bases remaining between them. This CDR3 comprises 15 residues. Germline-derived CDR1 and CDR2 are SGHDT and YYEEEE. In DNA, the CDR3 is TGTGCCAGCAGCTTGGGGGGCAGTAGCAATCAGCCCCAGCATTTT. Translation gives CASSLGGSSNQPQHF.